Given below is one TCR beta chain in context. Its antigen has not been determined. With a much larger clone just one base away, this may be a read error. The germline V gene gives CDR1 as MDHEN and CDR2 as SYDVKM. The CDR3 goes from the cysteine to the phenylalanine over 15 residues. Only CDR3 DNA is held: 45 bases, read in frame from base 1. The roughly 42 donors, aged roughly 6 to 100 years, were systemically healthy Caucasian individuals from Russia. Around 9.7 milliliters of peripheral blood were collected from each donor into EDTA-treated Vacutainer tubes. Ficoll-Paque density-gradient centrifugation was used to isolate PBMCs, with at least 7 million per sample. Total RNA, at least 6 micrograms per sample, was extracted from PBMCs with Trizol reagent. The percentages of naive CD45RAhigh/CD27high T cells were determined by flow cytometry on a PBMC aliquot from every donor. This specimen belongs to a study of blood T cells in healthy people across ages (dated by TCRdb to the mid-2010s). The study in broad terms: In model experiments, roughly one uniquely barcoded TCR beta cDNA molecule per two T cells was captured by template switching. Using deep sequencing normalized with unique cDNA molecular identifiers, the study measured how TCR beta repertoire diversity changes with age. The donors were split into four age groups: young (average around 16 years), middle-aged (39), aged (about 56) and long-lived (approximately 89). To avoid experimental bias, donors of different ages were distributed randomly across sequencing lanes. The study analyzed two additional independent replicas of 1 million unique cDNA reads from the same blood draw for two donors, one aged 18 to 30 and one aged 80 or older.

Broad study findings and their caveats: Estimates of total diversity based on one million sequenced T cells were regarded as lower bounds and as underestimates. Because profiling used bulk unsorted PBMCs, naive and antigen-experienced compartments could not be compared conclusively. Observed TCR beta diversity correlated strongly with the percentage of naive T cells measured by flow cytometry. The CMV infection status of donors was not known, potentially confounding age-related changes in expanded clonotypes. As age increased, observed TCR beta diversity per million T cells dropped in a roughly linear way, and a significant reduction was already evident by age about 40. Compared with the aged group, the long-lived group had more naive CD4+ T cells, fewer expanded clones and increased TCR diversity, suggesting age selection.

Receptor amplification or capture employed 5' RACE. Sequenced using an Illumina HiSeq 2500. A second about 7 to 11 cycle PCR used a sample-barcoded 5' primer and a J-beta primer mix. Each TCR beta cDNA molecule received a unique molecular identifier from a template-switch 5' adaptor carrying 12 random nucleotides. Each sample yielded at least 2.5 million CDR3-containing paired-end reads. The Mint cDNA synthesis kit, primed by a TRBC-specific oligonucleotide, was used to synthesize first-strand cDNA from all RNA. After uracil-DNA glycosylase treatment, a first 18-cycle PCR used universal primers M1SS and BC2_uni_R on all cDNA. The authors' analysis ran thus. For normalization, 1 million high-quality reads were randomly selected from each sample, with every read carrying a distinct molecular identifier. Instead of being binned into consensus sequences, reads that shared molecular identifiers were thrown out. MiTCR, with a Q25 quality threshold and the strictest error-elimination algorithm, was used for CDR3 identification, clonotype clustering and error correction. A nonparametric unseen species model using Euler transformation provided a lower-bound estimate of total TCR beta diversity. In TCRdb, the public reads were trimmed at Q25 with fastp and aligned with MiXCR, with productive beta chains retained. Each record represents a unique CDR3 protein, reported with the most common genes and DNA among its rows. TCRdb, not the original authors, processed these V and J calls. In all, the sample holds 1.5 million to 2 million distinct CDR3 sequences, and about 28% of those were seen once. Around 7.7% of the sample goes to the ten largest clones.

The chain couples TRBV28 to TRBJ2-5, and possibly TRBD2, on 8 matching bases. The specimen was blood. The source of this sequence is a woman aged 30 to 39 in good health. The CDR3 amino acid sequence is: CASTSGGGGQETLYF. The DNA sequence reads TGTGCCAGCACCTCGGGAGGGGGCGGACAAGAGACCCTGTACTTC. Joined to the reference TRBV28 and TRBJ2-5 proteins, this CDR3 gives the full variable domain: DVKVTQSSRYLVKRTGEKVFLECVQDMDHENMFWYRQDPGLGLRLIYFSYDVKMKEKGDIPEGYSVSREKKERFSLILESASTNQTSMYLCASTSGGGGQETLYFGPGTRLLVL.